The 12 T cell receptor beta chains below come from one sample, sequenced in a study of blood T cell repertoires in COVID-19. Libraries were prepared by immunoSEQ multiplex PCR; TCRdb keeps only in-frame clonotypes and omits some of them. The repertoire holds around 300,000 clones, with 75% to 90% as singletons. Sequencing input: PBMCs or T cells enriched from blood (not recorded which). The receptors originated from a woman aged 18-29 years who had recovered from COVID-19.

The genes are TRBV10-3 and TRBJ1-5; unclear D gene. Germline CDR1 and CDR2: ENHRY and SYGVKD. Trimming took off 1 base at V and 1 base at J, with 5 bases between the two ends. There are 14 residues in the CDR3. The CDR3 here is CAISEFTSNQPQHF. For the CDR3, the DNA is TGTGCCATCAGTGAGTTTACAAGCAATCAGCCCCAGCATTTT.

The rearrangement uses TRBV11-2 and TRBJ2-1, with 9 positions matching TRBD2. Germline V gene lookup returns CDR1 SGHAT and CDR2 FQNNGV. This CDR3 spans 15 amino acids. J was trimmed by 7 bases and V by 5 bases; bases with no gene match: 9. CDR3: CASSRLAGKTNEQFF. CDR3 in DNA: TGTGCCAGCAGCCGCCTAGCGGGGAAGACGAATGAGCAGTTCTTC.

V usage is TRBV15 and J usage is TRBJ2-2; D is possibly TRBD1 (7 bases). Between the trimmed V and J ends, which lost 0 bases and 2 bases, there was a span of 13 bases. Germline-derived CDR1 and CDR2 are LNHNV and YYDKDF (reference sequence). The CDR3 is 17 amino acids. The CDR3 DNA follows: TGTGCCACCAGCAGAGATAAGCAGGGGGGTAACACCGGGGAGCTGTTTTTT. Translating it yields CATSRDKQGGNTGELFF.

As DNA, the CDR3 is TGTGCCAGCACCAGACAGGGCGCGAGTGAAGCTTTCTTT. Residues: CASTRQGASEAFF. The genes are TRBV9 and TRBJ1-1, with 7 bases fitting TRBD1. Losses at the gene ends were 6 bases for V and 7 bases for J; bases not matched to a gene: 9. The CDR3 consists of 13 residues. Germline-derived CDR1 and CDR2 are SGDLS and YYNGEE.

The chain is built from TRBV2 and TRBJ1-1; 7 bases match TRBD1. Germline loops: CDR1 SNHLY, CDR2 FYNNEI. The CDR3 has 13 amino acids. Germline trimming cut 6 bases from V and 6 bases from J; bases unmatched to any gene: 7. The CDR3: CASSGDRVAEAFF. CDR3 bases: TGTGCCAGCAGCGGCGACAGGGTGGCTGAAGCTTTCTTT. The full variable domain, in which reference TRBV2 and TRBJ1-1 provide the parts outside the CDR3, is EPEVTQTPSHQVTQMGQEVILRCVPISNHLYFYWYRQILGQKVEFLVSFYNNEISEKSEIFDDQFSVERPDGSNFTLKIRSTKLEDSAMYFCASSGDRVAEAFFGQGTRLTVV.

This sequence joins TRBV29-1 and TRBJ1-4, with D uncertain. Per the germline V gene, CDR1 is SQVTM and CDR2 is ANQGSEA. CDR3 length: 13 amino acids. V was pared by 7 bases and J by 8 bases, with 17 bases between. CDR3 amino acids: CSALPGLSEKLFF. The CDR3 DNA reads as TGCAGCGCGTTGCCCGGTTTAAGCGAAAAACTGTTTTTT.

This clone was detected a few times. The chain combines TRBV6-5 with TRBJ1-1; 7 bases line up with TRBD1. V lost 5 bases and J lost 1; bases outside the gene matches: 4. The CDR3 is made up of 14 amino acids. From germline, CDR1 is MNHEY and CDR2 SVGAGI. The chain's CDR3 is CASSPRQGNTEAFF. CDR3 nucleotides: TGTGCCAGCAGTCCCCGACAGGGGAACACTGAAGCTTTCTTT.

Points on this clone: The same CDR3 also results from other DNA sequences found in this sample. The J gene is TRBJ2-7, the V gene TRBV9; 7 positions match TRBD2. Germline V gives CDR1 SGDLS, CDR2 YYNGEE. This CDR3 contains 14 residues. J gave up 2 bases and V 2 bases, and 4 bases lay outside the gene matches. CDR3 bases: TGTGCCAGCAGCGTGGGCGGGGGAGCCTACGAGCAGTACTTC. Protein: CASSVGGGAYEQYF.

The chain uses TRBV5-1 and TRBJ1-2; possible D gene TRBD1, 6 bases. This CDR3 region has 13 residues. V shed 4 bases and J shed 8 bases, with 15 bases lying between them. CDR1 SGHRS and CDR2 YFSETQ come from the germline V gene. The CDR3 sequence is CASSPGQRLGYTF. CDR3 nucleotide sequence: TGCGCCAGCAGCCCCGGACAGCGTCTAGGCTACACCTTC.

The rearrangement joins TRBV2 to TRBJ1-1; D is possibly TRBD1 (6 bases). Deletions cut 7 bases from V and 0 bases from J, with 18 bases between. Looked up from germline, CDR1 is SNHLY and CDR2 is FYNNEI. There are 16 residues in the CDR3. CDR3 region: CASIDGDTLLNTEAFF. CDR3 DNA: TGTGCCAGCATCGACGGGGACACCCTGCTGAACACTGAAGCTTTCTTT.

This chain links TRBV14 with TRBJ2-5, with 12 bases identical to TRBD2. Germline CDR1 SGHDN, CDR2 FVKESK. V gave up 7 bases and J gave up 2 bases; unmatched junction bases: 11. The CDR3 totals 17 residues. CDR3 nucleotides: TGTGCCAGCAAGGGAATCCGACTAGCGGGGGATCAAGAGACCCAGTACTTC. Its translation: CASKGIRLAGDQETQYF.

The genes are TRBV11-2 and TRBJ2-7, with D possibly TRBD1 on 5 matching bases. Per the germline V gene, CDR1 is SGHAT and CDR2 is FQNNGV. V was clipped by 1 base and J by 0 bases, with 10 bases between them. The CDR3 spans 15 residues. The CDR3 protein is CASSLADSYSYEQYF. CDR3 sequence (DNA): TGTGCCAGCAGCTTAGCCGACAGCTACTCCTACGAGCAGTACTTC.